The 15 T cell receptor beta chains below come from one sample, sequenced in a study of blood T cell repertoires in COVID-19. TCRdb's copy holds only in-frame clones and misses some; the assay was immunoSEQ multiplex PCR. The repertoire holds around 63,000 clones, with roughly 85% as singletons. The sequenced sample consisted of peripheral blood. The receptor source for this set is a human donor in a cohort sampled during active COVID-19.

The chain recombines TRBV5-8 with TRBJ2-7; a weak D match, TRBD2 (6 bases). The CDR3 is 12 amino acids. The germline CDR1 and CDR2 sequences are SGHTS and YDEGEE. The V end lost 7 bases, the J end lost 0 bases, and 8 bases lay between the germline ends. CDR3 DNA: TGTGCCAGCGGCGGGGTCTCCTACGAGCAGTACTTC. Translated, it gives CASGGVSYEQYF.

This chain connects TRBV4-2 to TRBJ2-7; 7 bases are shared with TRBD2. There are 15 residues in the CDR3. Germline V CDR1 and CDR2: LGHNA, YNFKEQ. Unmatched junction bases numbered 9, after V lost 4 bases and J lost 3 bases. CDR3 nucleotide sequence: TGTGCCAGCAGCCCCTCCGGACTAGAGGGCTACGAGCAGTACTTC. Amino acid sequence: CASSPSGLEGYEQYF.

This clone was recorded once. The V call is TRBV30, the J call TRBJ2-7, with a tentative D call TRBD1 (6 bases). The CDR3 has 15 amino acids. V was clipped by 1 base and J by 1 base, with 14 bases between them. CDR1 and CDR2 (germline): GTSNPN, SVGIG (reference sequence). The CDR3 sequence: CAWSGGDRRSYEQYF. The CDR3 DNA is TGTGCCTGGAGTGGAGGAGACAGGAGATCCTACGAGCAGTACTTC. Full variable domain (outside the CDR3, taken from reference TRBV30 and TRBJ2-7): SQTIHQWPATLVQPVGSPLSLECTVEGTSNPNLYWYRQAAGRGLQLLFYSVGIGQISSEVPQNLSASRPQDRQFILSSKKLLLSDSGFYLCAWSGGDRRSYEQYFGPGTRLTVT.

The chain combines TRBV28 with TRBJ2-5; 9 nucleotides match TRBD2. J gave up 4 bases and V 3 bases, and 6 bases lay outside the gene matches. Germline CDR1 is MDHEN and CDR2 is SYDVKM. The CDR3 covers 15 residues. CDR3 in amino acids: CASSFHKGLAETQYF. The CDR3, as DNA: TGTGCCAGCAGTTTTCATAAGGGACTAGCAGAGACCCAGTACTTC.

The CDR3 loop reads CASSATGTGNTGELFF. In DNA form, the CDR3 reads TGTGCCAGCAGCGCAACCGGGACAGGGAACACCGGGGAGCTGTTTTTT. The chain has TRBV7-8 and TRBJ2-2, with 8 positions matching TRBD1. The ends lost 5 bases at V and 1 base at J; junction bases unmatched: 6. This CDR3 comprises 16 residues. CDR1 SGHVS and CDR2 FQNEAQ come from the germline V gene.

The chain has TRBV7-2 and TRBJ2-7; 8 bases fit TRBD2. V lost 3 bases to trimming and J lost 2 bases; unmatched junction nucleotides: 6. The CDR3 runs to 15 residues. Germline lookup yields CDR1 SGHTA and CDR2 FQGNSA. The CDR3 DNA follows: TGTGCCAGCAGCTTCAGTAGCGGGGCCGCCTACGAGCAGTACTTC. It is translated as CASSFSSGAAYEQYF. The full variable domain, completed using reference TRBV7-2 and TRBJ2-7, is GAGVSQSPSNKVTEKGKDVELRCDPISGHTALYWYRQSLGQGLEFLIYFQGNSAPDKSGLPSDRFSAERTGGSVSTLTIQRTQQEDSAVYLCASSFSSGAAYEQYFGPGTRLTVT.

This sequence joins TRBV27 and TRBJ2-7, with TRBD2 matching over 7 bases. The germline gives CDR1 MNHEY, CDR2 SMNVEV (reference sequence). V gave up 3 bases and J gave up 4 bases; unmatched junction bases: 9. This CDR3 region has 15 residues. CDR3 residues: CASSFNGRNPYEQYF. CDR3 DNA sequence: TGTGCCAGCAGTTTTAACGGGAGGAACCCTTACGAGCAGTACTTC.

V is TRBV5-5 and J is TRBJ2-1, with TRBD2 matching 8 bases. Trimming removed 0 bases from V and 8 bases from J; junction bases left unmatched: 13. The germline gives CDR1 SGHKS, CDR2 YYEKEE (reference sequence). CDR3 length: 17 residues. The CDR3 sequence is CASSLVPSGLVPYEQFF. The DNA of the CDR3 is TGTGCCAGCAGCTTGGTCCCCTCGGGACTAGTTCCATATGAGCAGTTCTTC.

The chain employs TRBV5-5 and TRBJ1-4; D remains ambiguous. V dropped 2 bases and J dropped 8 bases, with 19 bases sitting between them. The germline CDR1 and CDR2 sequences are SGHKS and YYEKEE (reference sequence). The CDR3 loop spans 16 amino acids. CDR3 residues: CASSLYERPGGEKLFF. DNA for the CDR3: TGTGCCAGCAGCTTATATGAGAGGCCCGGAGGGGAAAAACTGTTTTTT. The entire variable domain, with the rest obtained from reference TRBV5-5 and TRBJ1-4, is as follows: DAGVTQSPTHLIKTRGQQVTLRCSPISGHKSVSWYQQVLGQGPQFIFQYYEKEERGRGNFPDRFSARQFPNYSSELNVNALLLGDSALYLCASSLYERPGGEKLFFGSGTQLSVL.

The CDR3 is CASSRRGTSGLNNEQFF. CDR3 DNA: TGTGCCAGCAGTCGCCGGGGGACTAGCGGGCTCAACAATGAGCAGTTCTTC. The rearrangement links TRBV7-2 to TRBJ2-1, with 12 bases lining up with TRBD2. The CDR3 is 17 amino acids. Germline CDR1 and CDR2: SGHTA and FQGNSA. The junction had 11 bases not matched to a gene; V was cut back by 6 bases and J by 5 bases.

This clone was recorded many times. The chain combines TRBV10-3 with TRBJ2-6; no clear D. V was cut by 8 bases and J by 1 base, with 6 bases left in between. Germline loops: CDR1 ENHRY, CDR2 SYGVKD. CDR3 length: 13 amino acids. The DNA of the CDR3 is TGTGCCATCGCGGATTCTGGGGCCAACGTCCTGACTTTC. Encoded protein: CAIADSGANVLTF.

The chain has TRBV3-1 (or the pseudogene TRBV3-2) and TRBJ2-1; TRBD2 matches 10 bases. The CDR3 loop spans 16 amino acids. With 4 bases clipped from V and 4 bases from J, the junction kept 7 bases outside the gene matches. Per germline, CDR1 LGHDT and CDR2 YNNKEL (reference sequence). CDR3 nucleotide sequence: TGTGCCAGCAGCCCTAGCGGGAGTATCATTTACAATGAGCAGTTCTTC. This codes for CASSPSGSIIYNEQFF.

The CDR3 loop reads CASSPHRASGRTDTQYF. The CDR3 DNA reads as TGTGCCAGCAGCCCCCATCGAGCTAGCGGGAGAACAGATACGCAGTATTTT. The chain recombines TRBV3-1 (or the pseudogene TRBV3-2) with TRBJ2-3; 10 nucleotides line up with TRBD2. V was clipped by 4 bases and J by 3 bases; unmatched bases: 10. Germline values: CDR1 LGHDT, CDR2 YNNKEL (reference sequence). The CDR3 spans 17 residues.

The V and J genes are TRBV19 and TRBJ2-7; the D is unclear. The CDR3 has 9 residues. V lost 8 bases to trimming and J lost 7 bases, with 6 bases between them. CDR1 and CDR2 (germline): LNHDA, SQIVND (reference sequence). As DNA, the CDR3 is TGTGCCAGTTCCGGGGAGCAGTACTTC. Protein sequence: CASSGEQYF.

The chain combines TRBV4-3 with TRBJ2-7; 11 bases agree with TRBD2. Losses at the gene ends were 0 bases for V and 3 bases for J; bases not matched to a gene: 4. The CDR3 consists of 16 residues. CDR1 and CDR2 (germline): LGHNA, YSLEER. CDR3 DNA sequence: TGCGCCAGCAGCCAAGAGGCACTAGCGGGAGTCTACGAGCAGTACTTC. As protein: CASSQEALAGVYEQYF.